The count of the clone carrying this T cell receptor (beta chain) is one. This record belongs to a study of long-term antiretroviral therapy in people with HIV. The V gene's germline CDR1 is GTSNPN and CDR2 SVGIG (reference sequence). V lost 4 bases to trimming and J lost 4 bases; unmatched junction nucleotides: 3. This CDR3 has 12 amino acids. Researchers ran immunoSEQ v3.0 at survey level. The table came from immunoSEQ multiplex PCR; TCRdb's copy has only in-frame clones and leaves some out. The sample comprises 15,000 to 20,000 clones, about 81% of which are singletons, and roughly 8% rests with the top ten.

The V call is TRBV30, the J call TRBJ1-2; 7 bases line up with TRBD1. The TCR originated in a man aged 18 to 29 with HIV. The sequencing used unsorted PBMCs, collected 0.9 years after starting antiretroviral therapy. CDR3 nucleotides: TGTGCCTGGACTAGGGGGCTCTATGGCTACACCTTC. Translation gives CAWTRGLYGYTF.